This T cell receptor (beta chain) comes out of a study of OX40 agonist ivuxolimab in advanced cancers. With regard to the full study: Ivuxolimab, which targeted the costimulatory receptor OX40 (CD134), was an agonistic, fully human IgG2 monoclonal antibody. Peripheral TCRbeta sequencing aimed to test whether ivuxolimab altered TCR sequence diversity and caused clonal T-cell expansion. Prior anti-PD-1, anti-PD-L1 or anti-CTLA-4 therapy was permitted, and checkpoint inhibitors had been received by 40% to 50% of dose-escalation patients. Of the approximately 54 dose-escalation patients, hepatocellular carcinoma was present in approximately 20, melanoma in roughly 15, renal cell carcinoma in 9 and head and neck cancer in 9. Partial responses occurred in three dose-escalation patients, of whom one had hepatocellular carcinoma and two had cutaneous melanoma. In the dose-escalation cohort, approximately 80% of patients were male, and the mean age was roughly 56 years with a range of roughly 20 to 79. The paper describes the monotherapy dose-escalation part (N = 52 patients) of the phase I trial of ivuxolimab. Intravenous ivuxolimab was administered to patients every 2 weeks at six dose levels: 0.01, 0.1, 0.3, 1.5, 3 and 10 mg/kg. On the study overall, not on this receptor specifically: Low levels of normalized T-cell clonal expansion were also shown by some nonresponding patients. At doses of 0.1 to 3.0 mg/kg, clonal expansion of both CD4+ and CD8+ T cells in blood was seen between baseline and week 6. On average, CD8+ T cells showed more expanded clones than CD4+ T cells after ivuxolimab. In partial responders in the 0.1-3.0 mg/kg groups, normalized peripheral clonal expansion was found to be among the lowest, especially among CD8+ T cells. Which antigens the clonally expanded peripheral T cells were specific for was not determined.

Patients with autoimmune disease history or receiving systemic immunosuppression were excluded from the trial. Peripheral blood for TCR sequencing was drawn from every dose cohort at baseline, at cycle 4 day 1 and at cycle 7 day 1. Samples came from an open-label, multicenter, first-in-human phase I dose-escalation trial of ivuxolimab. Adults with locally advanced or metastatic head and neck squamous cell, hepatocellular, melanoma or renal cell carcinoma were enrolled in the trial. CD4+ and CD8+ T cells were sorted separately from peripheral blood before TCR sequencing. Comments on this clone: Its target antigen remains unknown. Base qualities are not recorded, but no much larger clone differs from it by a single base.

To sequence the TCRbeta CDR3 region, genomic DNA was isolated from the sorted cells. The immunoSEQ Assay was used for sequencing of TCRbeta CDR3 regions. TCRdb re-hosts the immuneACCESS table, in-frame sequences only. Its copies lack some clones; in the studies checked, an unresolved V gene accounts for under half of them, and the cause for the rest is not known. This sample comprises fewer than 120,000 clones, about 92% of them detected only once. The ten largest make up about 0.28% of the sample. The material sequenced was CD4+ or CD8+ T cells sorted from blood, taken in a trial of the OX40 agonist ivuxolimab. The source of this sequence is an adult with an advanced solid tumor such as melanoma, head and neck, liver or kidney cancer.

The CDR3 region reads CASSQTAGVGGELFF. The nucleotides read TGTGCCAGCAGTCAGACAGCGGGAGTGGGCGGGGAGCTGTTTTTT. The receptor chain draws on TRBV27 and TRBJ2-2, with TRBD2 identical over 8 junction bases. Compared with germline, V lacks 5 bases and J lacks 7 bases; bases without a gene match: 9. The CDR3 runs 15 amino acids, cysteine and phenylalanine included. Only CDR3 DNA remains: 45 bases, in frame from the first base. The germline V gene (reference sequence) supplies CDR1 MNHEY and CDR2 SMNVEV.